This TCR beta chain was documented in a study of T cell responses to AZD1222 COVID-19 vaccine. As to this clone: The antigen is undetermined.

In germline, CDR1 is SGHRS, CDR2 YFSETQ. This CDR3 is built from 16 residues. The trim removed 0 bases at V and 2 bases at J, leaving 4 bases unmatched. Broader study findings: The donor cohort was predominantly white British with a female majority, and clonal diversity may have been underestimated. Dominant at 160-218 and 743-854, vaccine-associated CD4 TCRs also spanned spike. The repertoires were collected only after the peak T cell response.

Measured with immunoSEQ multiplex PCR; TCRdb has only the in-frame clones, and not every one. The sample holds some 170,000 clones, 85% to 90% seen once. This sequence joins TRBV5-1 and TRBJ2-7; 11 nucleotides agree with TRBD2. This clonotype originated in an adult who received the MenACWY meningococcal vaccine as a control. This specimen consisted of peripheral blood, obtained 28 days after the second dose of the MenACWY control vaccine. The CDR3 sequence: CASSLGTSGGTYEQYF. The CDR3 region has the DNA TGCGCCAGCAGCTTGGGTACTAGCGGGGGAACCTACGAGCAGTACTTC.